The TCR beta chain under discussion was sequenced for a study of blood T cells in healthy people across ages. No fewer than 7 million PBMCs went into each sample. Each sample provided at least 6 micrograms of extracted total RNA. The germline CDR1 and CDR2 sequences are SNHLY and FYNNEI. V was trimmed by 6 bases and J by 4 bases, leaving 10 bases between them. CDR3 length equals 13 residues. For the second PCR, which ran for about 6 to 11 cycles, a sample-barcoded 5' primer and a J-beta primer mix were used. A single record per CDR3 protein comes from TCRdb applying MiXCR to the 5' RACE reads. The table lists roughly 500,000 distinct CDR3 sequences, 27% of them singletons. This clonotype was seen more than once but under ten times.

The chain joins TRBV2 to TRBJ1-5; D may be TRBD1 (6 bases). This TCR came from a woman in her 70s in good health. Input material: blood. Here the CDR3 reads CASRWTANQPQHF. CDR3 bases: TGTGCCAGCAGATGGACAGCGAATCAGCCCCAGCATTTT. Looking up the rest from reference TRBV2 and TRBJ1-5 gives the full variable domain: EPEVTQTPSHQVTQMGQEVILRCVPISNHLYFYWYRQILGQKVEFLVSFYNNEISEKSEIFDDQFSVERPDGSNFTLKIRSTKLEDSAMYFCASRWTANQPQHFGDGTRLSIL.